Listed below are T cell receptor beta chains from one sample, sequenced in a study of cytotoxic CD8 clonotypes in ibrutinib-treated CLL. Measured with immunoSEQ multiplex PCR; TCRdb has only the in-frame clones, and not every one. The sample contains about 330,000 clones, 67% of which appear only once. Sequencing was performed on PBMCs, taken after 36 months of ibrutinib treatment. These TCRs come from a human donor with chronic lymphocytic leukemia. CDR3s include the opening cysteine and the closing phenylalanine or tryptophan. The order of the fields is V gene, CDR3 length, D gene, clone size, J gene, CDR3 protein, CDR3 DNA. The D gene is left open where the match is weak. A row's size may be missing; if present it is once, few, many or a size class.

>TRBV4-1|15|TRBD2|NA|TRBJ2-7
CASSQEGGFGYEQYF
TGCGCCAGCAGCCAAGAGGGAGGGTTTGGCTACGAGCAGTACTTC
>TRBV10-3|17|NA|once|TRBJ2-7
CAISESTKRANSYEQYF
TGTGCCATCAGTGAGTCTACTAAGAGGGCAAACTCCTACGAGCAGTACTTC
>TRBV28|19|TRBD2|once|TRBJ2-7
CASSPTSGIDRDGRYEQYF
TGTGCCAGCAGCCCGACTAGCGGGATAGACCGTGACGGGCGCTACGAGCAGTACTTC
>TRBV10-3|16|TRBD2|NA|TRBJ2-1
CAISEPKAGPYNEQFF
TGTGCCATCAGTGAGCCTAAAGCGGGGCCCTACAATGAGCAGTTCTTC
>TRBV6-5|15|NA|few|TRBJ2-7
CASSYLRDNSYEQYF
TGTGCCAGCAGTTACCTAAGGGACAACTCCTACGAGCAGTACTTC
>TRBV6-5|13|NA|NA|TRBJ1-1
CASTRSRGTEAFF
TGTGCCAGCACCCGCTCAAGGGGCACTGAAGCTTTCTTT
>TRBV29-1|15|NA|NA|TRBJ2-1
CSADRGRPPYNEQFF
TGCAGCGCTGATCGTGGGCGACCCCCCTACAATGAGCAGTTCTTC
>TRBV15|15|NA|NA|TRBJ1-1
CATSRYRTMNTEAFF
TGTGCCACCAGCCGCTACAGGACTATGAACACTGAAGCTTTCTTT
>TRBV19|14|NA|NA|TRBJ1-1
CASSIGGLNTEAFF
TGTGCCAGTAGTATTGGGGGATTGAACACTGAAGCTTTCTTT
>TRBV5-1|17|TRBD2|NA|TRBJ2-1
CASSLVTSGSSYNEQFF
TGCGCCAGCAGCTTGGTGACTAGCGGGAGCTCCTACAATGAGCAGTTCTTC
>TRBV14|12|NA|NA|TRBJ2-1
CASSPQPGQQFF
TGTGCCAGCAGCCCCCAACCGGGGCAGCAGTTCTTC
>TRBV10-2|15|TRBD2|NA|TRBJ2-3
CASSEPGGPTDTQYF
TGCGCCAGCAGTGAACCGGGGGGGCCGACAGATACGCAGTATTTT
>TRBV9|14|NA|few|TRBJ1-5
CASSVSSSNQPQHF
TGTGCCAGCAGCGTCTCATCTTCCAATCAGCCCCAGCATTTT
>TRBV5-1|17|TRBD1|NA|TRBJ2-1
CASSRNRGSDSYNEQFF
TGCGCCAGCAGCCGTAACAGGGGAAGCGACTCCTACAATGAGCAGTTCTTC
>TRBV5-8|14|NA|NA|TRBJ1-4
CASSLRGSGEKLFF
TGTGCCAGCAGCTTGCGGGGGTCGGGTGAAAAACTGTTTTTT
>TRBV27|15|NA|few|TRBJ2-3
CASSLRRGSTDTQYF
TGTGCCAGCAGTTTACGAAGGGGGAGCACAGATACGCAGTATTTT
>TRBV2|15|TRBD2|few|TRBJ2-1
CASSAPTSGGDEQFF
TGTGCCAGCAGTGCGCCGACTAGCGGGGGAGATGAGCAGTTCTTC
>TRBV7-3|15|TRBD1|NA|TRBJ1-2
CASAGTGRYITTYFF
TGTGCCAGCGCCGGGACAGGCCGTTATATAACTACTTACTTCTTC
>TRBV7-9|14|NA|few|TRBJ2-1
CASSLDLGSAEQFF
TGTGCCAGCAGCTTAGATCTGGGCAGTGCTGAGCAGTTCTTC
>TRBV2|15|NA|few|TRBJ2-2
CASSRDRRNTGELFF
TGTGCCAGCAGTCGCGACAGGAGGAACACCGGGGAGCTGTTTTTT
>TRBV25-1|16|NA|NA|TRBJ2-1
CASSRGLTSSYNEQFF
TGTGCCAGCAGTCGGGGCCTTACCAGCTCCTACAATGAGCAGTTCTTC
>TRBV5-1|15|TRBD1|once|TRBJ1-4
CASSLAGTGPEKLFF
TGCGCCAGCAGCTTGGCCGGGACAGGGCCTGAAAAACTGTTTTTT
>TRBV5-1|13|NA|NA|TRBJ1-1
CASSPQLYTEAFF
TGCGCCAGCAGTCCACAGCTTTACACTGAAGCTTTCTTT
>TRBV6-1|14|NA|NA|TRBJ1-5
CASVEDTTYLPQHF
TGTGCCAGCGTCGAGGACACCACTTATCTGCCCCAGCATTTT